Listed here is a single TCR beta chain. Its antigen is currently unknown. This sample is part of a study of siplizumab effects on memory and regulatory T cells. General observations from the study: Alloreactive sequences tracing back to unstimulated CD4+ memory cells fell significantly with siplizumab. Assignment to unstimulated subsets succeeded for only a minor fraction of the alloreactive clones. Naive T cells looked more diverse than memory cells, and they looked like major contributors to the alloresponse.

Per individual sample, about 97,000 TCR templates were assayed. Repertoires were generated with immunoSEQ multiplex PCR, while TCRdb's copy carries only in-frame clones and drops some. Of 95,000 to 110,000 clones detected, over 90% appear once; the ten largest clones hold roughly 0.64%. Germline V lookup: CDR1 SGHAT, CDR2 FQNNGV. The junction had 10 bases not matched to a gene; V was cut back by 1 base and J by 3 bases. This CDR3 contains 18 residues. This rearrangement joins TRBV11-2 to TRBJ1-5; TRBD1 matches 9 bases. This clonotype was obtained from a human donor in good health. The sequenced material came from Tregs sorted from blood. Written as DNA, the CDR3 is TGTGCCAGCAGCTTAGGGGCAAGGGACAGGGTAATCAATCAGCCCCAGCATTTT. Its protein is CASSLGARDRVINQPQHF.